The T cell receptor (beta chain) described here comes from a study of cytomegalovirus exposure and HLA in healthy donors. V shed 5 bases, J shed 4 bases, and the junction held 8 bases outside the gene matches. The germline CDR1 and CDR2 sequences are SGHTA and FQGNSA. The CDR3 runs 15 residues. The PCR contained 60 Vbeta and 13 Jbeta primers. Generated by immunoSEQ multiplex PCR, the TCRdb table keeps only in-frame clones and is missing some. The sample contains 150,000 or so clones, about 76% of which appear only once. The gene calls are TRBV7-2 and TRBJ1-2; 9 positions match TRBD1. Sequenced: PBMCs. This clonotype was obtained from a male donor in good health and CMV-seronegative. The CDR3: CASSPSGTGSYGYTF. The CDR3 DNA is TGTGCCAGCAGCCCCTCCGGGACAGGGAGCTATGGCTACACCTTC.